The next 15 T cell receptor beta chains were all read from a single sample in a study of cytomegalovirus exposure and HLA in healthy donors. 13 Jbeta primers and 60 Vbeta primers were used for the PCR. Only in-frame clones appear in the TCRdb table, and some are missing; sequencing was by immunoSEQ multiplex PCR. Counted here are more than 90,000 clones, around 76% occurring once; the ten biggest clones make up approximately 8.4%. Source material: PBMCs. These receptors were obtained from a human donor in good health.

The CDR3 sequence is CASSAEQGFEDTEAFF. The CDR3 region has the DNA TGTGCCAGCAGCGCAGAACAGGGTTTTGAAGACACTGAAGCTTTCTTT. V and J are TRBV5-5 and TRBJ1-1, with D maybe TRBD1 (6 bases). The V end was cut by 4 bases, the J end by 3 bases, with 19 bases between. Germline V lookup: CDR1 SGHKS, CDR2 YYEKEE (reference sequence). CDR3 length equals 16 residues. Full variable domain (missing parts from reference TRBV5-5 and TRBJ1-1): DAGVTQSPTHLIKTRGQQVTLRCSPISGHKSVSWYQQVLGQGPQFIFQYYEKEERGRGNFPDRFSARQFPNYSSELNVNALLLGDSALYLCASSAEQGFEDTEAFFGQGTRLTVV.

This clone was detected a few times. The chain combines TRBV4-1 with TRBJ1-1, with D possibly TRBD1 on 6 matching bases. V was trimmed by 3 bases and J by 1 base, leaving 12 bases between them. The germline V gene encodes CDR1 MGHRA and CDR2 YSYEKL. CDR3 size: 15 residues. This CDR3 reads CASSHTGTGNTEAFF. CDR3 coding DNA: TGCGCCAGCAGCCACACAGGGACGGGGAACACTGAAGCTTTCTTT.

This clone has more than one count but fewer than ten. The rearrangement uses TRBV7-9 and TRBJ2-6; the match to TRBD1 covers 8 bases. This CDR3 contains 16 residues. V lost 7 bases and J lost 2; bases outside the gene matches: 7. Per germline, CDR1 SEHNR and CDR2 FQNEAQ (reference sequence). The chain's CDR3 is CASTRQGTAGANVLTF. The CDR3 bases are TGTGCCAGCACCCGACAGGGGACAGCTGGGGCCAACGTCCTGACTTTC.

V usage is TRBV5-1 and J usage is TRBJ2-7, with D tentatively TRBD1 (6 bases). V shed 0 bases and J shed 4 bases, with 14 bases lying between them. This CDR3 is 15 amino acids long. Germline CDR1 SGHRS, CDR2 YFSETQ. For the CDR3, the DNA is TGCGCCAGCAGCTTGGAGGGGACAAACCTTTACGAGCAGTACTTC. It yields the protein CASSLEGTNLYEQYF.

The count of this clone is one. The chain links TRBV12-5 to TRBJ1-3; D might be TRBD1 (5 bases). The CDR3 contains 15 residues. Germline V gene data show CDR1 as LGHNT and CDR2 as FRNRAP. Trimming left V 2 bases short and J 0 bases short, with 8 bases between. The CDR3 sequence: CASGLTGGSGNTIYF. The CDR3 DNA reads as TGTGCTAGTGGTTTGACCGGGGGCTCTGGAAACACCATATATTTT. Drawing the rest from reference TRBV12-5 and TRBJ1-3, the complete variable domain is DARVTQTPRHKVTEMGQEVTMRCQPILGHNTVFWYRQTMMQGLELLAYFRNRAPLDDSGMPKDRFSAEMPDATLATLKIQPSEPRDSAVYFCASGLTGGSGNTIYFGEGSWLTVV.

The rearrangement uses TRBV12-5 and TRBJ1-4; TRBD1 aligns across 9 bases. Trimming took 10 bases from V and 5 from J; bases not matched to a gene: 17. CDR1 is LGHNT and CDR2 is FRNRAP in the germline V gene. This CDR3 comprises 17 residues. The CDR3 protein is CATASTGGAYLNEKLFF. CDR3 nucleotide sequence: TGTGCTACCGCCAGCACAGGGGGCGCCTATCTAAATGAAAAACTGTTTTTT. The full variable domain, in which reference TRBV12-5 and TRBJ1-4 provide the parts outside the CDR3, is DARVTQTPRHKVTEMGQEVTMRCQPILGHNTVFWYRQTMMQGLELLAYFRNRAPLDDSGMPKDRFSAEMPDATLATLKIQPSEPRDSAVYFCATASTGGAYLNEKLFFGSGTQLSVL.

This clone was picked up one time. Mismatch with germline at one junction end may stem from a read error. V usage is TRBV7-9 and J usage is TRBJ1-1; 10 bases line up with TRBD1. CDR3 length: 13 residues. Germline V CDR1 and CDR2: SEHNR, FQNEAQ (reference sequence). The CDR3 DNA sequence: TGTTCCAGCAGCCTTGGGACAGGGGCACAAGCTTTCTTT. Residues: CSSSLGTGAQAFF.

CDR3: CAWSVDRVKSPLHF. The CDR3 nucleotides read TGTGCCTGGAGTGTAGACAGGGTAAAATCACCCCTCCACTTT. The chain joins TRBV30 to TRBJ1-6, with 7 bases identical to TRBD1. With V trimmed by 0 bases and J by 10 bases, 6 bases remained unmatched. CDR3 size: 14 residues. CDR1 GTSNPN and CDR2 SVGIG come from the germline V gene (reference sequence).

The chain combines TRBV6-6 with TRBJ1-1, with D perhaps TRBD1 (6 bases). This CDR3 has 13 amino acids. V lost 8 bases and J 3 bases, leaving 13 bases between the germline ends. CDR1 and CDR2 (germline): MNHNY, SVGAGI (reference sequence). The CDR3 region has the DNA TGTGCCAGCTTCCCGAACAGGGACACTGAAGCTTTCTTT. This gives the protein CASFPNRDTEAFF.

A remark on this clone: The junction does not match germline at one end; this may be a read error. Other DNA sequences in the same sample also yield this CDR3. This chain uses TRBV5-1 with TRBJ2-7, with 9 bases lining up with TRBD2. Germline V gene lookup returns CDR1 SGHRS and CDR2 YFSETQ. The CDR3 runs to 17 residues. The CDR3 DNA sequence: TGCGCCAGCAGCTCAACACGACTAGCGGAAAGCTCCTATGAGCAGTACTTC. Translating gives CASSSTRLAESSYEQYF.

The J gene is TRBJ1-1, the V gene TRBV19; 8 bases are a match to TRBD1. J was trimmed by 1 base and V by 5 bases; bases with no gene match: 3. Germline V CDR1 and CDR2: LNHDA, SQIVND (reference sequence). The CDR3 covers 14 residues. The CDR3 DNA is TGTGCCAGTAGTTTACAGGGGGGGAACACTGAAGCTTTCTTT. Protein sequence: CASSLQGGNTEAFF.

The chain carries TRBV29-1 and TRBJ2-1, with a tentative D call TRBD2 (5 bases). Per the germline V gene, CDR1 is SQVTM and CDR2 is ANQGSEA. CDR3 length equals 14 residues. V was clipped by 6 bases and J by 4 bases, with 16 bases between them. CDR3 DNA: TGCAGCGTGCCCCCGGGGTTGGGTTACAATGAGCAGTTCTTC. Translated, it gives CSVPPGLGYNEQFF.

The chain recombines TRBV6-1 with TRBJ1-2; 11 bases line up with TRBD1. The CDR3 length is 16 residues. CDR1 is MNHNS, CDR2 SASEGT, per germline. V shed 0 bases, J shed 10 bases, and the junction held 10 bases outside the gene matches. CDR3 DNA: TGTGCCAGCAGTGAAGCGCTTCGGACAGGGGGCGCAGCCTACACCTTC. Protein product: CASSEALRTGGAAYTF.

The chain carries TRBV9 and TRBJ2-2, with 7 bases that match TRBD1. Germline values: CDR1 SGDLS, CDR2 YYNGEE. With 4 bases clipped from V and 4 bases from J, the junction kept 4 bases outside the gene matches. The CDR3 extends over 14 amino acids. In DNA form, the CDR3 reads TGTGCCAGCAGCTATACAGGGGTCACCGGGGAGCTGTTTTTT. It specifies CASSYTGVTGELFF.

The gene calls are TRBV19 and TRBJ2-1, with a possible D match to TRBD1 (6 bases). The ends were cut back, 3 bases at V and 6 bases at J, with 18 bases in the middle. CDR1 is LNHDA and CDR2 is SQIVND in the germline V gene (reference sequence). This CDR3 is built from 16 residues. CDR3 in amino acids: CASSMHRVEVANEQFF. CDR3 sequence (DNA): TGTGCCAGTAGTATGCACAGGGTAGAGGTGGCCAATGAGCAGTTCTTC.